The text below deals with one T cell receptor (beta chain). The antigen remains unidentified. The length of the CDR3 is 13 residues. From germline, CDR1 is ENHRY and CDR2 SYGVKD. V dropped 7 bases and J dropped 1 base, with 10 bases sitting between them. This sample is part of a study of OX40 agonist ivuxolimab in advanced cancers. At the level of the study: Anti-PD-1, anti-PD-L1 or anti-CTLA-4 therapy given earlier was allowed, and roughly 38% had some. Study-wide points: Averaged across samples, CD8+ T cells carried more expanded clones than CD4+ did.

TCRdb's copy holds only in-frame clones and misses some; the assay was immunoSEQ multiplex PCR. In the table there are fewer than 140,000 clones, about nine tenths of which are singletons. V and J are TRBV10-3 and TRBJ2-5; D perhaps matches TRBD1 (5 bases). Sequences were derived from CD4+ or CD8+ T cells sorted from blood, sampled in a trial of the OX40 agonist ivuxolimab. This clonotype was sampled from an adult with an advanced solid tumor such as melanoma, head and neck, liver or kidney cancer. The CDR3 loop reads CAIKSRGQETQYF. CDR3 sequence (DNA): TGTGCCATCAAGAGTAGGGGCCAAGAGACCCAGTACTTC.